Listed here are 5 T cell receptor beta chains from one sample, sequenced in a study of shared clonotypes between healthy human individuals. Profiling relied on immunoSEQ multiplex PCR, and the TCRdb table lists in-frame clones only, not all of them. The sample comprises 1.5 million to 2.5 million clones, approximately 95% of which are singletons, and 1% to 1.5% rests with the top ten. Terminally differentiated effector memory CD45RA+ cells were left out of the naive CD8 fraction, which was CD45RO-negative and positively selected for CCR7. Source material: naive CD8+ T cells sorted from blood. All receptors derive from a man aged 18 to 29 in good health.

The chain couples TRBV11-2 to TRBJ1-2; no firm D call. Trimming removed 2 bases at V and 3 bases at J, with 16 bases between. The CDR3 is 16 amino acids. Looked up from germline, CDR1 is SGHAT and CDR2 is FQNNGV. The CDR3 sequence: CASSLTPGNGDYGYTF. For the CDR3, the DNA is TGTGCCAGCAGCTTAACCCCGGGAAATGGGGACTATGGCTACACCTTC.

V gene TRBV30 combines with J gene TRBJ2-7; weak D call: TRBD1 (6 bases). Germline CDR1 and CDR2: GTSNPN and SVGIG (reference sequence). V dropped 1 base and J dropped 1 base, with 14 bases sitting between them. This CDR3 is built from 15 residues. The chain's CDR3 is CAWSEAQGLSYEQYF. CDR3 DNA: TGTGCCTGGAGTGAGGCCCAGGGGCTTTCCTACGAGCAGTACTTC.

As DNA, the CDR3 is TGTGCCAGCAGTTTAATTCCTCCGGGAACTGAAGCTTTCTTT. Encoded protein: CASSLIPPGTEAFF. The chain uses TRBV27 and TRBJ1-1; D is ambiguous. CDR1 and CDR2 from the germline V gene are MNHEY and SMNVEV (reference sequence). The V end was cut by 2 bases, the J end by 5 bases, with 12 bases between. The length of the CDR3 is 14 residues.

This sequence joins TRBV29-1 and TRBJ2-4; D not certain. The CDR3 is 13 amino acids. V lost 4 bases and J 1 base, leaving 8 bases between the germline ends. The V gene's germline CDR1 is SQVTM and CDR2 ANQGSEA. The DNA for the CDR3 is TGCAGCGTTGGGGCCATGGCCAAAAACATTCAGTACTTC. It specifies CSVGAMAKNIQYF.

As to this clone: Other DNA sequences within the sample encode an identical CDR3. The CDR3, as DNA: TGTGCCTGGAGTGTAGGGGCAGGGGGCTACGAGCAGTACTTC. Protein product: CAWSVGAGGYEQYF. V and J are TRBV30 and TRBJ2-7, with 7 nucleotides matching TRBD1. CDR3 length: 14 residues. V shed 0 bases and J 3 bases; nucleotides not matched to a gene: 5. Looked up from germline, CDR1 is GTSNPN and CDR2 is SVGIG (reference sequence).